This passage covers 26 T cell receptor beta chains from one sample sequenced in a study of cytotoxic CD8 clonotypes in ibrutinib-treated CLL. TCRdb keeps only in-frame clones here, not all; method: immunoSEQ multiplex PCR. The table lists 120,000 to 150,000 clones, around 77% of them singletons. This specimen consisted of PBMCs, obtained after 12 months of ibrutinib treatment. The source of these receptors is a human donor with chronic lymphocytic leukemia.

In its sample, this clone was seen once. The DNA for the CDR3 is TGTGCCTGGAGTGTGGCTAGCGGGGTCAGAGCAGATACGCAGTATTTT. Protein product: CAWSVASGVRADTQYF. J is TRBJ2-3 and V is TRBV30, with 9 positions matching TRBD2. The CDR3 is 16 amino acids. The ends lost 0 bases at V and 4 bases at J; junction bases unmatched: 8. CDR1 is GTSNPN and CDR2 is SVGIG in the germline V gene (reference sequence). Drawing the rest from reference TRBV30 and TRBJ2-3, the complete variable domain is SQTIHQWPATLVQPVGSPLSLECTVEGTSNPNLYWYRQAAGRGLQLLFYSVGIGQISSEVPQNLSASRPQDRQFILSSKKLLLSDSGFYLCAWSVASGVRADTQYFGPGTRLTVL.

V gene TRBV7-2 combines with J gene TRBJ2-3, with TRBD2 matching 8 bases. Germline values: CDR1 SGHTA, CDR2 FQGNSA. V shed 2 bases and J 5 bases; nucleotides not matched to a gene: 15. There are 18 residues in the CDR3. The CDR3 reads CASSLNAPAGARIDTQYF. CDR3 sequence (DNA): TGTGCCAGCAGCTTAAATGCCCCAGCGGGGGCACGGATAGATACGCAGTATTTT.

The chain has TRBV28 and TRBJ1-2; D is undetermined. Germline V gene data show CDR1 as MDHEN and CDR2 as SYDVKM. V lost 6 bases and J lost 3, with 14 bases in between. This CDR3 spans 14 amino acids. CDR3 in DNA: TGTGCCAGCAGGAAACGATCTGGCGACTATGGCTACACCTTC. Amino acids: CASRKRSGDYGYTF.

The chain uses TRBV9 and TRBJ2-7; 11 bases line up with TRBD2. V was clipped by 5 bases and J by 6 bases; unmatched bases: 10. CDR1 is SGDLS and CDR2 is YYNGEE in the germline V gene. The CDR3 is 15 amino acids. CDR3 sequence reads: CASSTYGLAGGEQYF. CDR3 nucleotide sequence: TGTGCCAGCAGTACGTATGGGCTAGCGGGAGGCGAGCAGTACTTC.

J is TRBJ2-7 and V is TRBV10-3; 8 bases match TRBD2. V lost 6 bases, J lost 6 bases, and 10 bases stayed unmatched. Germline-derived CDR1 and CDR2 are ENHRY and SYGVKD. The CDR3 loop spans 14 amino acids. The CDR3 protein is CAIREGTRSSEQYF. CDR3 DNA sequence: TGTGCCATCAGAGAAGGGACTAGGAGCTCCGAGCAGTACTTC.

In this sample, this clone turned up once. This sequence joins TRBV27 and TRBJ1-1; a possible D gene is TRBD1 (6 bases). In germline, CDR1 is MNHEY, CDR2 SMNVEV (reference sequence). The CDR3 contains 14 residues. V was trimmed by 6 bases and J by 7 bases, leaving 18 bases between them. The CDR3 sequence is CASSHPYRVGEAFF. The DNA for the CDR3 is TGTGCCAGCAGCCATCCGTACAGGGTGGGTGAAGCTTTCTTT.

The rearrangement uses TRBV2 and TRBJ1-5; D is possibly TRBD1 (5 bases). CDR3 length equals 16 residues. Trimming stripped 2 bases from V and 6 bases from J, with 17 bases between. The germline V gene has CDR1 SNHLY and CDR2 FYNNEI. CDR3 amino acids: CASSEWKGLGVQPQHF. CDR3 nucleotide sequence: TGTGCCAGCAGTGAATGGAAAGGGTTAGGGGTTCAGCCCCAGCATTTT.

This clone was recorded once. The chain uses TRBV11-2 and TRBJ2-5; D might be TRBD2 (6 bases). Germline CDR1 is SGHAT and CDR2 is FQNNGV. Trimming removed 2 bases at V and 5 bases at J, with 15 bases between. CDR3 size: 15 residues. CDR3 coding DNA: TGTGCCAGCAGCTTAAGCCCGGGACGGGAGGAGACCCAGTACTTC. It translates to CASSLSPGREETQYF. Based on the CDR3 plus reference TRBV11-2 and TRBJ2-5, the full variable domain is EAGVAQSPRYKIIEKRQSVAFWCNPISGHATLYWYQQILGQGPKLLIQFQNNGVVDDSQLPKDRFSAERLKGVDSTLKIQPAKLEDSAVYLCASSLSPGREETQYFGPGTRLLVL.

The CDR3 protein is CASSFSPGFSNQPQHF. In nucleotides, the CDR3 is TGTGCCAGCAGCTTCTCGCCAGGGTTTAGCAATCAGCCCCAGCATTTT. The chain couples TRBV7-9 to TRBJ1-5; possibly TRBD1 for D (5 bases). V lost 3 bases and J 0 bases, leaving 12 bases between the germline ends. This CDR3 has 16 amino acids. The germline gives CDR1 SEHNR, CDR2 FQNEAQ (reference sequence).

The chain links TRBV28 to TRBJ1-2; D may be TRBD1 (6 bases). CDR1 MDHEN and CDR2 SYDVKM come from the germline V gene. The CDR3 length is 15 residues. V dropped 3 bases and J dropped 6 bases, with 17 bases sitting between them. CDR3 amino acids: CASSFRRGRWNGYTF. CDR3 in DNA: TGTGCCAGCAGTTTCCGCAGGGGACGGTGGAATGGCTACACCTTC.

CDR3 sequence: CASGTGTGLYEQYF. CDR3 nucleotide sequence: TGTGCCAGTGGAACCGGGACAGGGCTCTACGAGCAGTACTTC. The rearrangement links TRBV27 to TRBJ2-7, with 9 bases matching TRBD1. V dropped 9 bases and J dropped 3; count of bases not matched to a gene: 9. Germline CDR1 reads MNHEY; CDR2 reads SMNVEV (reference sequence). The CDR3 has 14 residues.

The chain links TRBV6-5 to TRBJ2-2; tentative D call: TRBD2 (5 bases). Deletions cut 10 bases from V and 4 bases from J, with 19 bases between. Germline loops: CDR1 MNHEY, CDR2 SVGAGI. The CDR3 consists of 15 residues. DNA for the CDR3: TGTGCCACCCTCAGGCGGGCAGGCCTCACCGGGGAGCTGTTTTTT. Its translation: CATLRRAGLTGELFF.

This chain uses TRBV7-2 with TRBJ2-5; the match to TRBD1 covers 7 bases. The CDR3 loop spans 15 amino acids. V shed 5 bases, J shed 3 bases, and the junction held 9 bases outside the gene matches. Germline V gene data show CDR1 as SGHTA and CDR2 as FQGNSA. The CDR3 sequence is CASSTQTGSEETQYF. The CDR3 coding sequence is TGTGCCAGCAGCACACAGACAGGGTCGGAAGAGACCCAGTACTTC.

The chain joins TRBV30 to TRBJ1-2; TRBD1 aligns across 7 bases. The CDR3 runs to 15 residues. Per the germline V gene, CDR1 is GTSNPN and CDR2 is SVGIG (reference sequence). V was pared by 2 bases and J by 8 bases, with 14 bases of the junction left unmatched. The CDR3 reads CAWSNLKGARRGYTF. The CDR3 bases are TGTGCCTGGAGTAATTTGAAGGGGGCTCGTAGGGGCTACACCTTC.

DNA for the CDR3: TGTGCCAGCAGCCCCGGTAGGGAGCTGTTTTTT. Encoded protein: CASSPGRELFF. The rearrangement links TRBV7-9 to TRBJ2-2; D gene ambiguous. V lost 5 bases, J lost 9 bases, and 7 bases lay in between. Germline lookup yields CDR1 SEHNR and CDR2 FQNEAQ (reference sequence). This CDR3 contains 11 residues.

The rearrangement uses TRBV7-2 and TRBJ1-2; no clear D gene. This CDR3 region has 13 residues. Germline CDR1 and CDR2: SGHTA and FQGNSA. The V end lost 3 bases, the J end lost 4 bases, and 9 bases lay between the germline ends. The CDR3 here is CASSFPYSYGYTF. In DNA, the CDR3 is TGTGCCAGCAGCTTTCCGTACAGCTATGGCTACACCTTC.

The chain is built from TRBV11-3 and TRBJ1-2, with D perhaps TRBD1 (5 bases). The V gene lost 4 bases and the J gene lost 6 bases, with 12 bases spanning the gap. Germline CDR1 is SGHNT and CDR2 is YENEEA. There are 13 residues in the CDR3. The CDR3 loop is CASSSGQVHGYTF. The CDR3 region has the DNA TGTGCCAGCAGCTCCGGACAAGTCCATGGCTACACCTTC.

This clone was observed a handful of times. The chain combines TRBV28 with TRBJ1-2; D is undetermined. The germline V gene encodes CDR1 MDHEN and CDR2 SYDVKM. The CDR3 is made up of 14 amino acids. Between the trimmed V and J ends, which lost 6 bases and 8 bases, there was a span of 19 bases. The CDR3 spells CASSPVGRTGGYTF. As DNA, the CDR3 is TGTGCCAGCAGCCCGGTGGGGAGGACGGGAGGCTACACCTTC.

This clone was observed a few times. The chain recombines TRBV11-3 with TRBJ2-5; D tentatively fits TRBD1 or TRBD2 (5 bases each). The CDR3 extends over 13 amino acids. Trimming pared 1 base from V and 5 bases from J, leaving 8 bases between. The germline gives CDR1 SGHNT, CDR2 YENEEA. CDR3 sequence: CASSLGGEETQYF. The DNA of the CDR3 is TGTGCCAGCAGCTTAGGAGGGGAGGAGACCCAGTACTTC.

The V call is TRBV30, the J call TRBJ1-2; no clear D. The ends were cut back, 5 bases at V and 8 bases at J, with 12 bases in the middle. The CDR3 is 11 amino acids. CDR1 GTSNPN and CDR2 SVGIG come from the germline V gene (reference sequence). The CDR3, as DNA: TGTGCCTGGGAAGAACGAAGGGGCTACACCTTC. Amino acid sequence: CAWEERRGYTF.

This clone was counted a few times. The CDR3 DNA reads TGTGCCAGTAGTACTGGGGCTAGCGGGAGACAACAGTTCTTC. Protein: CASSTGASGRQQFF. V is TRBV19 and J is TRBJ2-1; 10 bases match TRBD2. This CDR3 spans 14 amino acids. V lost 4 bases and J lost 13; bases outside the gene matches: 10. Germline values: CDR1 LNHDA, CDR2 SQIVND (reference sequence).

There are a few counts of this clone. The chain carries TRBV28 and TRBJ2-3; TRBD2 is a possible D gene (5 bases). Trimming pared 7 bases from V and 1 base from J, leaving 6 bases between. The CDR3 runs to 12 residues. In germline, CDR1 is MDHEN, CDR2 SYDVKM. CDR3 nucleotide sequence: TGTGCCAGCACGGAGGGCACAGATACGCAGTATTTT. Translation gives CASTEGTDTQYF.

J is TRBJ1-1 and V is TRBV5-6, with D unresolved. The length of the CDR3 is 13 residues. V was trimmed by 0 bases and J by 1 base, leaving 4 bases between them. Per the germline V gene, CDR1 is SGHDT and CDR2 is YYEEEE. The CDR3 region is CASSLDTNTEAFF. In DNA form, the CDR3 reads TGTGCCAGCAGCTTGGACACGAACACTGAAGCTTTCTTT.

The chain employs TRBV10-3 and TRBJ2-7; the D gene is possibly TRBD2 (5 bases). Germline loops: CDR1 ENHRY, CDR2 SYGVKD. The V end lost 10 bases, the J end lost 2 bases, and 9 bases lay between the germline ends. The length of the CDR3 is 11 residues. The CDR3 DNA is TGTGCCACGAGCGGAACCTACGAGCAGTACTTC. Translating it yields CATSGTYEQYF.

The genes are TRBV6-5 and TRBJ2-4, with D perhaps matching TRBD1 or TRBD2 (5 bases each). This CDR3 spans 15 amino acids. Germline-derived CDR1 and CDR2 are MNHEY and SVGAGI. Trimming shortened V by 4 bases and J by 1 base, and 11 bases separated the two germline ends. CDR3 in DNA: TGTGCCAGCAGTTCCCCCAGGGAGGCCAAAAACATTCAGTACTTC. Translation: CASSSPREAKNIQYF.

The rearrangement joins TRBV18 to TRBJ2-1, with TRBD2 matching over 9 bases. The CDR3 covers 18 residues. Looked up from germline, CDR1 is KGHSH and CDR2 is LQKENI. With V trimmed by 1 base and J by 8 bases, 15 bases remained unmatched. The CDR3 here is CASSPLAMVAGVWDEQFF. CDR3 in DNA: TGTGCCAGCTCACCACTTGCAATGGTAGCGGGAGTTTGGGATGAGCAGTTCTTC.